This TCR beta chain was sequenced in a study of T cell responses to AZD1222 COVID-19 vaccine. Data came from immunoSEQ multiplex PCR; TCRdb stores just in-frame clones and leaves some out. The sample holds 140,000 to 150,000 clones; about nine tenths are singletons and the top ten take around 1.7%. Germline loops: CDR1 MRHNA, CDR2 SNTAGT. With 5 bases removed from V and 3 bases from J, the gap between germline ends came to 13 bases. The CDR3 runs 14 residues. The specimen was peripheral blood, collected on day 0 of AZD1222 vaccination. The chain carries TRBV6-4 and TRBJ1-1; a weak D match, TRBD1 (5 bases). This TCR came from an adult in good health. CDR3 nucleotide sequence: TGTGCCAGCAGTAAAGCGGGGGAAGACACTGAAGCTTTCTTT. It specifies CASSKAGEDTEAFF.